Presented here are 9 T cell receptor beta chains from one specimen sequenced in a study of beta chain features in type 1 diabetes. Expressed TCRB transcripts were sequenced, since all the RNA that had been isolated was reverse transcribed. The repertoire was sequenced with immunoSEQ multiplex PCR; TCRdb's copy has only in-frame clones and lacks some. The sample lists hundreds of thousands of clones, roughly 15% occurring once. The sequencing sample was made of naive CD4+ T cells from blood. These TCRs come from a woman under 30 in good health.

This clone has only a few counts. The V and J genes are TRBV7-2 and TRBJ2-3; D call uncertain. This CDR3 has 14 residues. Deletions cut 2 bases from V and 2 bases from J, with 8 bases between. Germline assignment: CDR1 SGHTA and CDR2 FQGNSA. Here the CDR3 reads CASSLSVNTDTQYF. The CDR3 nucleotides read TGTGCCAGCAGCTTATCAGTAAACACAGATACGCAGTATTTT.

This clone has just a few counts. The rearrangement uses TRBV7-2 and TRBJ1-4; unclear D gene. CDR1 is SGHTA and CDR2 is FQGNSA in the germline V gene. The CDR3 runs to 13 residues. The germline V and J ends were trimmed by 5 bases and 7 bases, with 11 bases remaining between them. CDR3 coding DNA: TGTGCCAGCAGCGTAAACAGTGGTGAAAAACTGTTTTTT. Translation gives CASSVNSGEKLFF. The full variable domain, with the rest looked up from reference TRBV7-2 and TRBJ1-4, is GAGVSQSPSNKVTEKGKDVELRCDPISGHTALYWYRQSLGQGLEFLIYFQGNSAPDKSGLPSDRFSAERTGGSVSTLTIQRTQQEDSAVYLCASSVNSGEKLFFGSGTQLSVL.

This clone was detected a few times. The gene calls are TRBV19 and TRBJ1-2; D may be TRBD1 (5 bases). V lost 5 bases, J lost 4 bases, and 11 bases lay in between. This CDR3 is built from 13 residues. Looked up from germline, CDR1 is LNHDA and CDR2 is SQIVND (reference sequence). In DNA, the CDR3 is TGTGCCAGTAGTTCTCAGGGAATCTATGGCTACACCTTC. This encodes CASSSQGIYGYTF.

This clone was picked up a small number of times. The V call is TRBV7-9, the J call TRBJ2-5; the D gene is possibly TRBD2 (6 bases). The germline V gene encodes CDR1 SEHNR and CDR2 FQNEAQ (reference sequence). The CDR3 is 14 residues long. Between the trimmed V and J ends, which lost 8 bases and 5 bases, there was a span of 18 bases. The CDR3 sequence is CASGGRGARETQYF. CDR3 DNA: TGTGCCAGCGGAGGGCGAGGGGCACGTGAGACCCAGTACTTC.

This clone was observed a handful of times. The V and J genes are TRBV19 and TRBJ1-4, with unresolved D. V gave up 5 bases and J gave up 5 bases, with 15 bases separating them. The CDR3 runs to 15 residues. In germline, CDR1 is LNHDA, CDR2 SQIVND (reference sequence). The CDR3 reads CASSLGRQLNEKLFF. The CDR3 DNA reads TGTGCCAGTAGTCTTGGTCGGCAGTTAAATGAAAAACTGTTTTTT. Together with reference TRBV19 and TRBJ1-4, the CDR3 gives the full variable domain: DGGITQSPKYLFRKEGQNVTLSCEQNLNHDAMYWYRQDPGQGLRLIYYSQIVNDFQKGDIAEGYSVSREKKESFPLTVTSAQKNPTAFYLCASSLGRQLNEKLFFGSGTQLSVL.

This clone was detected a few times. CDR3 amino acids: CASSSDRVHEQYF. CDR3 coding DNA: TGTGCCAGCAGCTCAGACAGGGTCCACGAGCAGTACTTC. The chain combines TRBV5-6 with TRBJ2-7, with TRBD1 identical over 7 bases. The V and J ends lost 3 bases and 5 bases, in that order; junction bases with no gene match: 5. Germline CDR1 SGHDT, CDR2 YYEEEE. The CDR3 has 13 amino acids.

The gene calls are TRBV28 and TRBJ2-3; TRBD1 matches 8 bases. The length of the CDR3 is 15 residues. V was clipped by 5 bases and J by 3 bases; unmatched bases: 7. Germline CDR1 reads MDHEN; CDR2 reads SYDVKM. The CDR3 DNA reads TGTGCCAGCAGTCTTAACAGGGGGGAGACAGATACGCAGTATTTT. Encoded protein: CASSLNRGETDTQYF. Combining the CDR3 with reference TRBV28 and TRBJ2-3 gives the whole variable domain DVKVTQSSRYLVKRTGEKVFLECVQDMDHENMFWYRQDPGLGLRLIYFSYDVKMKEKGDIPEGYSVSREKKERFSLILESASTNQTSMYLCASSLNRGETDTQYFGPGTRLTVL.

V is TRBV7-8 and J is TRBJ2-3; 8 bases agree with TRBD1. The germline gives CDR1 SGHVS, CDR2 FQNEAQ. The CDR3 contains 15 residues. Trimming at V came to 5 bases and at J to 2 bases, leaving 6 bases not matched to a gene. The DNA for the CDR3 is TGTGCCAGCAGCCCCGGACAGGGATACACAGATACGCAGTATTTT. Its translation: CASSPGQGYTDTQYF.

This chain joins TRBV5-6 and TRBJ1-5; 8 positions match TRBD1. The trim removed 0 bases at V and 9 bases at J, leaving 8 bases unmatched. Germline CDR1 is SGHDT and CDR2 is YYEEEE. There are 15 residues in the CDR3. The CDR3 sequence is CASSLGGQAPGPQHF. The CDR3 DNA sequence: TGTGCCAGCAGCTTGGGGGGACAGGCCCCTGGGCCCCAGCATTTT.